The present T cell receptor beta chain was sequenced within a study of CD8 T cells in Susac syndrome. Study-wide findings and caveats: It was acknowledged by the study that relatively few individuals were included in its TCR sequencing and HLA analysis.

Reverse transcription of roughly 0.45 to 1 ug RNA was performed with random hexamers. Amplification of TCR beta CDR3 by immunoSEQ multiplex PCR spanned 54 Vbeta and 13 Jbeta. TCRdb independently ran MiXCR on the immunoSEQ multiplex PCR reads; one entry per CDR3 protein. Among roughly 50,000 distinct CDR3 sequences listed, 93% were seen once. Purification of the CD8+ and CD4+ T cells relied on negative isolation, and TEMRA cells underwent FACS enrichment. In regard to this clonotype: Its antigen remains unidentified.

Germline loops: CDR1 SEHNR, CDR2 FQNEAQ (reference sequence). There are 15 residues in the CDR3. The ends were cut back, 5 bases at V and 0 bases at J, with 11 bases in the middle. This TCR came from a human donor in good health. Specimen: CD8+ T cells from PBMCs. This chain uses TRBV7-9 with TRBJ2-1; perhaps TRBD2 as D (6 bases). The DNA of the CDR3 is TGTGCCAGCAGCCCGACGGGAGTCTCCTACAATGAGCAGTTCTTC. It encodes CASSPTGVSYNEQFF. Together with reference TRBV7-9 and TRBJ2-1, the CDR3 gives the full variable domain: DTGVSQNPRHKITKRGQNVTFRCDPISEHNRLYWYRQTLGQGPEFLTYFQNEAQLEKSRLLSDRFSAERPKGSFSTLEIQRTEQGDSAMYLCASSPTGVSYNEQFFGPGTRLTVL.